This passage covers 10 T cell receptor beta chains from one sample sequenced in a study of read filtering for tumor transcriptome and immune sequencing. This library used roughly 400 ng RNA and molecular barcoded adaptors spanning alpha/delta and beta/gamma chains. MiXCR, applied by TCRdb to the reads, yields one record per CDR3 protein. Of tens of thousands of distinct CDR3 sequences listed, around 20% are singletons. Sequencing was performed on a population of CD138-negative cells sorted from bone marrow. These receptors were obtained from a donor at least 40 years old with multiple myeloma.

Comment on this clonotype: This clone may be a read error of a much larger clone one base away. The gene calls are TRBV20-1 and TRBJ1-4; tentatively, D is TRBD1 (6 bases). Per the germline V gene, CDR1 is DFQATT and CDR2 is SNEGSKA (reference sequence). The length of the CDR3 is 14 residues. The CDR3, as DNA: TGCAGTACTAGTCTCCGACAGGCATGGGAAAAACTGTTTTTT. Protein product: CSTSLRQAWEKLFF.

This clonotype showed up many times. The genes are TRBV12-3 or TRBV12-4 and TRBJ1-1; D gene ambiguous. With 1 base removed from V and 3 bases from J, the gap between germline ends came to 15 bases. CDR3 length: 16 amino acids. The CDR3: CASSLGQASADTEAFF. In DNA, the CDR3 is TGTGCCAGCAGTTTAGGGCAAGCCTCAGCGGACACTGAAGCTTTCTTT.

The genes are TRBV3-1 and TRBJ2-1; D remains unclear. Between the trimmed V and J ends, which lost 5 bases and 7 bases, there was a span of 12 bases. The CDR3 contains 13 residues. Germline V gives CDR1 LGHDT, CDR2 YNNKEL (reference sequence). CDR3 coding DNA: TGTGCCAGCAGCTCCCGCGGTTTAAATGAGCAGTTCTTC. This codes for CASSSRGLNEQFF.

Details on this clonotype: A junction end diverges from the germline sequence, so it may reflect a read error. This chain links TRBV20-1 with TRBJ2-1; maybe TRBD2 (5 bases). CDR3 length equals 15 residues. The germline V gene encodes CDR1 DFQATT and CDR2 SNEGSKA (reference sequence). In DNA, the CDR3 is TGCAGTGCTCAAGAAGTCAATCGGGATTTCAATGGGCAGTTCTTC. Its translation is CSAQEVNRDFNGQFF.

This clonotype was seen at least ten times. The CDR3 DNA follows: TGTGCCAGCAGTGGATCAGGGACCCAGTACTTC. It encodes CASSGSGTQYF. V gene TRBV6-2 or TRBV6-3 combines with J gene TRBJ2-5; D uncertain. The V and J ends lost 5 bases and 7 bases respectively, with 8 bases between them. Germline CDR1 is MNHEY and CDR2 is SVGEGT. The CDR3 has 11 amino acids.

A remark on this clonotype: Because the CDR3 is missing its conserved closing phenylalanine or tryptophan, this is likely a read error. The gene calls are TRBV20-1 and TRBJ2-5; TRBD2 agrees at 14 bases. V lost 5 bases and J lost 7; bases outside the gene matches: 6. Germline V gene lookup returns CDR1 DFQATT and CDR2 SNEGSKA (reference sequence). There are 14 residues in the CDR3. CDR3 sequence: CSAPGTSGSRTQYL. The CDR3 nucleotides are TGCAGTGCTCCCGGGACTAGCGGGAGTCGGACCCAGTACCTC.

The chain is built from TRBV3-1 and TRBJ2-5; 7 bases map to TRBD1. With 4 bases clipped from V and 5 bases from J, the junction kept 13 bases outside the gene matches. This CDR3 is built from 16 residues. Germline CDR1 is LGHDT and CDR2 is YNNKEL (reference sequence). The CDR3 DNA sequence: TGTGCCAGCAGCCCCCGGAAGACAGGGTTTGGGGAGACCCAGTACTTC. Translated: CASSPRKTGFGETQYF.

This clonotype came up many times. The V and J genes are TRBV9 and TRBJ2-7, with TRBD1 matching over 7 bases. From germline, CDR1 is SGDLS and CDR2 YYNGEE. Trimming at V came to 4 bases and at J to 3 bases, leaving 10 bases not matched to a gene. The CDR3 totals 15 residues. CDR3 residues: CASSRTGEPHYEQYF. The CDR3 nucleotides read TGTGCCAGCAGCCGTACAGGGGAACCCCACTACGAGCAGTACTTC. The whole variable domain, remainder taken from reference TRBV9 and TRBJ2-7, is DSGVTQTPKHLITATGQRVTLRCSPRSGDLSVYWYQQSLDQGLQFLIQYYNGEERAKGNILERFSAQQFPDLHSELNLSSLELGDSALYFCASSRTGEPHYEQYFGPGTRLTVT.

This clonotype was seen ten or more times. V usage is TRBV11-2 and J usage is TRBJ1-4, with 7 nucleotides matching TRBD1. The germline gives CDR1 SGHAT, CDR2 FQNNGV. This CDR3 spans 15 amino acids. The trim removed 2 bases at V and 7 bases at J, leaving 7 bases unmatched. CDR3 bases: TGTGCCAGCAGCTTAAGTAGACAGGGCTCTGAAAAACTGTTTTTT. This sequence encodes CASSLSRQGSEKLFF.

This clonotype showed up many times. V is TRBV2 and J is TRBJ2-2; tentative D call: TRBD2 (6 bases). V lost 7 bases and J 2 bases, leaving 14 bases between the germline ends. The CDR3 length is 15 residues. Germline assignment: CDR1 SNHLY and CDR2 FYNNEI. For the CDR3, the DNA is TGTGCCAGCAACGGACCGGGAGCAAACACCGGGGAGCTGTTTTTT. Translated: CASNGPGANTGELFF.